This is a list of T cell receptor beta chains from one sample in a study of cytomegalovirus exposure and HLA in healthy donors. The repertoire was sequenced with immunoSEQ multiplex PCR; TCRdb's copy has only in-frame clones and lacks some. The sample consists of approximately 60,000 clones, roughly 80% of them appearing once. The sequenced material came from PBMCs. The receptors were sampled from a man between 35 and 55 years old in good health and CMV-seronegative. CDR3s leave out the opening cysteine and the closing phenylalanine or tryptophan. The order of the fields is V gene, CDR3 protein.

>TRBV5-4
ASSGDRPLGTDTQY
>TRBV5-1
ASSFNRGANEKLF
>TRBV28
ASSFPSPGVTAMY
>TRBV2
ASSEGLAGVYEQY
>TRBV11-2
ASSLDGGISQF
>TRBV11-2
ASSSPSGVAQY
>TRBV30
AWTPDRGDSPLH
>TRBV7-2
ASSFGGGNYEQY
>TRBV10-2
ASGPRRGPYEQY
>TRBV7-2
ASSSGTHDNEQF
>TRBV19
ASSPRTGSLNTEAF
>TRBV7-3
ASSFGLAGTDTQY
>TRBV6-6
ATHETANNEQF
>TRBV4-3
ASSQDAGELF
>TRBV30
AFKPDRINEKLF
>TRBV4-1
ASSQVGLTNSPLH
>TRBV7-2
ASSSRRQGHKNEKLF
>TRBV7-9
ASSPFLTGGINEQF
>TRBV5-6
ASSPGTVYGYT
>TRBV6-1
ASKRTAGPYEQY
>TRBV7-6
ASSLIGRNEQF
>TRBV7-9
ASSLASLGVLGYT
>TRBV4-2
ASSRQAANTGELF
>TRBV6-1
ASQFSGQETQY
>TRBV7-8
ASSLDGTIWTQY
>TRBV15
ATSRDPPGVGTEAF
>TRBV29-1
SVVGRMGDRVSGANVLT
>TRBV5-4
ASSLPRTGGGNGYT
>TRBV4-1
ASSQSVTRFPEKLF
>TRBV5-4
ASSLEDSSAEAF
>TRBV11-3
ASSLRAGGYGYT
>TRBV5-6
ASSFGQTYEQY
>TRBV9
ASTARPEARGYT
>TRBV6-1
ASSDPGQGGPLGEQF
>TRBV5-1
ASSLVSGNNYGYT
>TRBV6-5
ASSYDQGGPEAF
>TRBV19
ATSTGGGNIQY